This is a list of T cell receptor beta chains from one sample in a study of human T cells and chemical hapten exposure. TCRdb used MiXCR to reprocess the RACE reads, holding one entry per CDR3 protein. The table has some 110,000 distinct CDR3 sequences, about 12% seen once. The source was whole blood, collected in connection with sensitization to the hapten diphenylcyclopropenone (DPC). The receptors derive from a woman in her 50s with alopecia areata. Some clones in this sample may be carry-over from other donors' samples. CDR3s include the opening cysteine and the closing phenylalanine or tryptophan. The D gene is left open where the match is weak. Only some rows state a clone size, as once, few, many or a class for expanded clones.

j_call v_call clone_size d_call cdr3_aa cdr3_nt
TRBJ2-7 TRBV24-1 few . CATSDAGLTYEQYF TGTGCCACCAGTGATGCCGGACTGACGTACGAGCAGTACTTC
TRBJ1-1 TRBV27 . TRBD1 CASSLSEGANTEAFF TGTGCCAGCAGTTTATCGGAGGGGGCGAACACTGAAGCTTTCTTT
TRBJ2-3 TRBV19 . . CASSPQDSTDTQYF TGTGCCAGTAGTCCGCAGGACAGCACAGATACGCAGTATTTT
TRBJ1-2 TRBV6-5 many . CASSYSQNGQNGYTF TGTGCCAGCAGTTACTCCCAAAACGGTCAGAATGGCTACACCTTC
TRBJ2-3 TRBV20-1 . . CSFQNRRGTDTQYF TGCAGTTTCCAAAATAGGAGGGGCACAGATACGCAGTATTTT
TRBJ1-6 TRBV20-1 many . CSASPGNNSPLHF TGCAGTGCTAGTCCAGGGAATAATTCACCCCTCCACTTT
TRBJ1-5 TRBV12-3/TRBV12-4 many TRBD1 CASSPGQGAMDQPQHF TGTGCCAGCAGCCCGGGACAGGGGGCTATGGATCAGCCCCAGCATTTT
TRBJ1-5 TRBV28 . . CASSSDNQPQHF TGTGCCAGCAGTTCTGATAATCAGCCCCAGCATTTT
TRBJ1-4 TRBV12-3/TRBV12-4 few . CASSFGGSTNEKLFF TGTGCCAGCAGTTTCGGCGGCTCAACTAATGAAAAACTGTTTTTT
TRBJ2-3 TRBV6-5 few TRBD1 CASSYPGQGPDTQYF TGTGCCAGCAGTTACCCCGGACAGGGCCCAGATACGCAGTATTTT
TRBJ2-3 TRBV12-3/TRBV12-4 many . CASWWRVSLSTDTQYF TGTGCCAGCTGGTGGCGGGTGAGCCTCAGCACAGATACGCAGTATTTT
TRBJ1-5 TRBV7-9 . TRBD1 CANTSQGEHQPQHF TGTGCCAACACGAGTCAGGGGGAGCATCAGCCCCAGCATTTT
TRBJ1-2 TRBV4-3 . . CASSPSPGGQYGYTF TGCGCCAGCAGCCCCTCCCCGGGGGGGCAATATGGCTACACCTTC
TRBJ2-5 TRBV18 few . CASSPRTDAYETQYF TGTGCCAGCTCACCAAGGACGGACGCTTATGAGACCCAGTACTTC
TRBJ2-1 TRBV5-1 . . CASTLITGYEQFF TGCGCCAGCACACTCATCACGGGATATGAGCAGTTCTTC
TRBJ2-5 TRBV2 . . CARGGPGLSQETQYF TGTGCCAGGGGGGGCCCGGGACTGAGTCAAGAGACCCAGTACTTC
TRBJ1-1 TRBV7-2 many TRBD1 CASSLGGQGLTPRAFF TGTGCCAGCAGCTTAGGGGGACAGGGACTAACCCCCCGGGCTTTCTTT
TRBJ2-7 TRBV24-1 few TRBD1 CATSRGQGSLEQYF TGTGCCACCAGTCGGGGACAGGGGTCCCTCGAGCAGTACTTC
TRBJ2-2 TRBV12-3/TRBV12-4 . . CASSATEFTGELFF TGTGCCAGCAGCGCGACAGAGTTCACCGGGGAGCTGTTTTTT
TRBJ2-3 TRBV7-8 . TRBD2 CASSPGLASDTQYF TGTGCCAGCAGCCCGGGACTAGCTTCAGATACGCAGTATTTT
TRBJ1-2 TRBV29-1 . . CSVAIGNYGYTF TGCAGCGTTGCCATTGGAAACTATGGCTACACCTTC
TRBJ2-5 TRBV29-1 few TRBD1 CSAGTGETQYF TGCAGCGCTGGGACAGGGGAGACCCAGTACTTC
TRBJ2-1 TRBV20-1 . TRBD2 CSARRYGTSGRASSYNEQFF TGCAGTGCTAGACGGTACGGGACTAGCGGGAGGGCCTCCTCCTACAATGAGCAGTTCTTC
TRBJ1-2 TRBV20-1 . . CSARADYGYTF TGCAGTGCTAGAGCGGACTATGGCTACACCTTC
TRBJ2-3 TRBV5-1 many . CASSLATGSTDTQYF TGCGCCAGCAGCTTGGCCACAGGAAGCACAGATACGCAGTATTTT